This TCR beta chain was captured in a study of blood T cell repertoires in COVID-19. Study-level information: The United States, Italy and Spain provided the acute and convalescent COVID-19 samples. PBMCs, B-cell-depleted T cells, or T cells provided the cDNA or gDNA that made up the material.

Generated by immunoSEQ multiplex PCR, the TCRdb table keeps only in-frame clones and is missing some. The sample yields roughly 380,000 clones, about 90% seen once. The cohort comprised adults aged about 18 to 100 years residing in about two dozen US areas. V was pared by 4 bases and J by 6 bases, with 12 bases of the junction left unmatched. CDR3 length: 17 amino acids. Germline CDR1 reads SGHRS; CDR2 reads YFSETQ. The chain uses TRBV5-1 and TRBJ2-2, with 10 bases that match TRBD1. Sequenced material: PBMCs or T cells enriched from blood (not recorded which). The source of this sequence is a woman in her twenties or thirties who had recovered from COVID-19. The CDR3 DNA reads as TGCGCCAGCAGCCAATTTTCCGGGACAGGGGCGTCCGGGGAGCTGTTTTTT. Translating it yields CASSQFSGTGASGELFF.